These 17 T cell receptor beta chains originate from one sample sequenced in a study of blood T cell repertoires in COVID-19. Generated by immunoSEQ multiplex PCR, the TCRdb table keeps only in-frame clones and is missing some. The sample includes around 190,000 clones, approximately 90% of them seen just once. The sequencing input was peripheral blood. The receptors derive from a human donor in a cohort sampled during active COVID-19.

This rearrangement joins TRBV7-2 to TRBJ2-1, with 11 nucleotides matching TRBD2. Germline values: CDR1 SGHTA, CDR2 FQGNSA. The V and J ends lost 4 bases and 8 bases, in that order; junction bases with no gene match: 10. The CDR3 extends over 16 amino acids. This chain's CDR3 is CASSSGTSGPWDEQFF. CDR3 sequence (DNA): TGTGCCAGCAGCTCAGGGACTAGCGGCCCCTGGGATGAGCAGTTCTTC.

The rearrangement links TRBV30 to TRBJ2-7; D uncertain. The CDR3 extends over 11 amino acids. V gave up 2 bases and J gave up 4 bases, with 6 bases separating them. Germline assignment: CDR1 GTSNPN and CDR2 SVGIG (reference sequence). The chain's CDR3 is CAWSLRYEQYF. DNA for the CDR3: TGTGCCTGGAGTTTGAGGTACGAGCAGTACTTC.

The chain carries TRBV6-4 and TRBJ2-1; the match to TRBD2 covers 7 bases. CDR3 length: 16 residues. Germline V gene sequence: CDR1 MRHNA, CDR2 SNTAGT. The V gene end was trimmed by 0 bases and the J gene end by 4 bases; junction bases not matched to a gene: 6. CDR3 sequence reads: CASSDSSSGDYNEQFF. As DNA, the CDR3 is TGTGCCAGCAGTGACTCCTCTAGCGGAGATTACAATGAGCAGTTCTTC.

This chain uses TRBV10-3 with TRBJ1-1; maybe TRBD1 (5 bases). Trimming shortened V by 6 bases and J by 4 bases, and 15 bases separated the two germline ends. CDR1 is ENHRY and CDR2 is SYGVKD in the germline V gene. The CDR3 sequence is 14 residues long. In nucleotides, the CDR3 is TGTGCCATCAGGTCCAGGGAAAGGGGCACTGAAGCTTTCTTT. Protein product: CAIRSRERGTEAFF.

This clone has only one observation. J is TRBJ2-7 and V is TRBV14, with 9 positions matching TRBD2. CDR1 is SGHDN and CDR2 is FVKESK in the germline V gene. The ends lost 2 bases at V and 3 bases at J; junction bases unmatched: 5. This CDR3 is 15 amino acids long. The CDR3 protein is CASSQTSGRHYEQYF. The CDR3 DNA follows: TGTGCCAGCAGCCAAACTAGCGGGCGTCACTACGAGCAGTACTTC.

V is TRBV7-9 and J is TRBJ2-6, with D unresolved. Germline V lookup: CDR1 SEHNR, CDR2 FQNEAQ (reference sequence). The CDR3 covers 13 residues. V was pared by 3 bases and J by 4 bases, with 4 bases between. CDR3 in DNA: TGTGCCAGCAGCTTGGCCGGGGCCAACGTCCTGACTTTC. This sequence encodes CASSLAGANVLTF.

The rearrangement links TRBV6-5 to TRBJ2-3; 12 bases are shared with TRBD2. This CDR3 region has 14 residues. The V segment lost 10 bases and the J segment 1 base; nucleotides outside the gene matches: 3. Germline V gene lookup returns CDR1 MNHEY and CDR2 SVGAGI. CDR3 region: CATRTSGGTDTQYF. The CDR3 region has the DNA TGTGCCACCCGGACTAGCGGGGGCACAGATACGCAGTATTTT.

This chain uses TRBV3-1 (or the pseudogene TRBV3-2) with TRBJ2-3; 8 nucleotides line up with TRBD2. This CDR3 has 15 amino acids. Germline CDR1 is LGHDT and CDR2 is YNNKEL (reference sequence). Germline trimming cut 4 bases from V and 0 bases from J; bases unmatched to any gene: 3. As DNA, the CDR3 is TGTGCCAGCAGCCCTACTAGCGGTAGCACAGATACGCAGTATTTT. Translation gives CASSPTSGSTDTQYF.

This clone was seen just once. The rearrangement uses TRBV15 and TRBJ1-2; TRBD1 matches at 7 bases. In germline, CDR1 is LNHNV, CDR2 YYDKDF (reference sequence). The CDR3 spans 15 residues. The ends lost 2 bases at V and 4 bases at J; junction bases unmatched: 7. CDR3 nucleotide sequence: TGTGCCACCAGCAGACCTACAGGGGTTGGCTATGGCTACACCTTC. This translates into CATSRPTGVGYGYTF.

The rearrangement uses TRBV13 and TRBJ1-4; TRBD1 agrees at 7 bases. With 4 bases clipped from V and 8 bases from J, the junction kept 16 bases outside the gene matches. The CDR3 is 17 amino acids. CDR1 PRHDT and CDR2 FYEKMQ come from the germline V gene (reference sequence). CDR3 residues: CASSSHYLTGCWEKLFF. CDR3 sequence (DNA): TGTGCCAGCAGCTCCCACTATCTGACAGGGTGTTGGGAAAAACTGTTTTTT.

The chain uses TRBV4-3 and TRBJ2-6; TRBD2 is a possible D gene (7 bases). Germline assignment: CDR1 LGHNA and CDR2 YSLEER. The V end lost 0 bases, the J end lost 0 bases, and 15 bases lay between the germline ends. The CDR3 totals 19 residues. In DNA, the CDR3 is TGCGCCAGCAGCCAAGATCGCGGGGGCGTGGACTCTGGGGCCAACGTCCTGACTTTC. Translated: CASSQDRGGVDSGANVLTF.

The V call is TRBV6-1, the J call TRBJ2-5; TRBD2 matches 7 bases. CDR3 length: 15 residues. With 2 bases clipped from V and 2 bases from J, the junction kept 5 bases outside the gene matches. In germline, CDR1 is MNHNS, CDR2 SASEGT. This CDR3 reads CASSERWRGQETQYF. Written as DNA, the CDR3 is TGTGCCAGCAGTGAAAGATGGCGGGGGCAAGAGACCCAGTACTTC.

This clone was seen a single time. The chain employs TRBV27 and TRBJ2-2; the D gene is possibly TRBD1 (5 bases). Per the germline V gene, CDR1 is MNHEY and CDR2 is SMNVEV (reference sequence). The CDR3 loop spans 14 amino acids. V lost 3 bases and J 7 bases, leaving 12 bases between the germline ends. The CDR3 here is CASSFQGRIGELFF. CDR3 nucleotide sequence: TGTGCCAGCAGTTTCCAGGGTCGTATCGGGGAGCTGTTTTTT.

The chain joins TRBV19 to TRBJ2-7; 8 positions agree with TRBD1. The germline CDR1 and CDR2 sequences are LNHDA and SQIVND (reference sequence). With V trimmed by 7 bases and J by 6 bases, 17 bases remained unmatched. The CDR3 spans 16 residues. DNA of the CDR3: TGTGCCAGTACCCAATCCCAGGGGGCGGTCGACTCCGAGCAGTACTTC. Amino acids: CASTQSQGAVDSEQYF.

This sequence joins TRBV10-3 and TRBJ2-7, with 9 bases lining up with TRBD1. This CDR3 region has 14 residues. CDR1 is ENHRY, CDR2 SYGVKD, per germline. V lost 6 bases and J lost 1; bases outside the gene matches: 4. CDR3: CAIRADRGSYEQYF. The CDR3 DNA follows: TGTGCCATCAGGGCAGACAGGGGGTCCTACGAGCAGTACTTC.

V and J are TRBV29-1 and TRBJ1-1, with 9 bases lining up with TRBD1. V lost 4 bases, J lost 4 bases, and 10 bases stayed unmatched. The CDR3 has 15 residues. Germline V gene data show CDR1 as SQVTM and CDR2 as ANQGSEA. In DNA form, the CDR3 reads TGCAGCGTTGGCCCGGGACAGGGAGACACCACTGAAGCTTTCTTT. Translated, it gives CSVGPGQGDTTEAFF.

V usage is TRBV28 and J usage is TRBJ2-2; maybe TRBD2 (5 bases). CDR3 length equals 17 residues. V was pared by 7 bases and J by 2 bases, with 20 bases between. Germline V lookup: CDR1 MDHEN, CDR2 SYDVKM. The DNA of the CDR3 is TGTGCCAGCAATACGTTATCTGGACGGGGTAACACCGGGGAGCTGTTTTTT. This translates into CASNTLSGRGNTGELFF.